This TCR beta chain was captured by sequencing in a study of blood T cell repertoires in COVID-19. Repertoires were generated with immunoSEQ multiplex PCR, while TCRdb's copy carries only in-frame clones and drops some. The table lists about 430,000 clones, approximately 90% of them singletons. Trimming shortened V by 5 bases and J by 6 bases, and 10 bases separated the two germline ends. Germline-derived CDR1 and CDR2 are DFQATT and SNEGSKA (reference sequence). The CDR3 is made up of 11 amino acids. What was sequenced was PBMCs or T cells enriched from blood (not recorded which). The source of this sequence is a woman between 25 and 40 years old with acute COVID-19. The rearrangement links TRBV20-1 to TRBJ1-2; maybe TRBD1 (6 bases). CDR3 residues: CSAWTADGYTF. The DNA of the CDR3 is TGCAGTGCTTGGACAGCCGATGGCTACACCTTC.